Listed below are T cell receptor beta chains from one sample, sequenced in a study of T-cell memory formation after mild COVID-19. TCRdb used MiXCR to reprocess the 5' RACE reads, holding one entry per CDR3 protein. The data hold 350,000 to 400,000 distinct CDR3 sequences, with 21% observed a single time. Sequencing input: PBMCs or a T cell subset sorted from them (not recorded which). Receptor source: an adult woman who had mild COVID-19 (a few samples of this study predate the infection). Cell type and time point are not known. Both conserved end residues are part of each CDR3. A D gene is named only where the DNA matches it firmly. Size is omitted from some rows. Given values are once, few, many or a class for expanded clones.

D gene: -
clone size: few
V gene: TRBV19
J gene: TRBJ1-1
CDR3 protein: CASSINRNMNTEAFF
CDR3 DNA: TGTGCCAGTAGTATCAACAGGAACATGAACACTGAAGCTTTCTTT

D gene: TRBD2
clone size: -
V gene: TRBV5-5
J gene: TRBJ2-1
CDR3 protein: CASSPGTSGWKEQFF
CDR3 DNA: TGTGCCAGCAGCCCCGGGACTAGCGGGTGGAAGGAGCAGTTCTTC

D gene: TRBD1
clone size: -
V gene: TRBV10-2
J gene: TRBJ2-7
CDR3 protein: CASSEGTDSYEQYF
CDR3 DNA: TGCGCCAGCAGTGAAGGGACAGACTCCTACGAGCAGTACTTC

D gene: TRBD1
clone size: -
V gene: TRBV20-1
J gene: TRBJ1-1
CDR3 protein: CSARRPGQGSEAFF
CDR3 DNA: TGCAGTGCTCGCAGGCCGGGACAGGGATCCGAAGCTTTCTTT

D gene: TRBD1
clone size: few
V gene: TRBV15
J gene: TRBJ2-7
CDR3 protein: CATSRRQGAGYEQYF
CDR3 DNA: TGTGCCACCAGCAGACGACAGGGGGCCGGCTACGAGCAGTACTTC

D gene: -
clone size: few
V gene: TRBV5-1
J gene: TRBJ1-4
CDR3 protein: CASSLGPGPQEKLFF
CDR3 DNA: TGCGCCAGCAGCTTAGGTCCCGGGCCGCAGGAAAAACTGTTTTTT

D gene: -
clone size: -
V gene: TRBV20-1
J gene: TRBJ2-1
CDR3 protein: CSARVSQGGTYNEQFF
CDR3 DNA: TGCAGTGCTAGAGTTTCCCAGGGCGGCACTTACAATGAGCAGTTCTTC

D gene: TRBD1
clone size: few
V gene: TRBV4-3
J gene: TRBJ1-1
CDR3 protein: CASSPHTDRRGTEAFF
CDR3 DNA: TGCGCCAGCAGCCCCCACACGGACAGGAGGGGGACTGAAGCTTTCTTT

D gene: -
clone size: -
V gene: TRBV4-3
J gene: TRBJ1-1
CDR3 protein: CASSQGPAVNTEAFF
CDR3 DNA: TGCGCCAGCAGCCAAGGGCCCGCCGTGAACACTGAAGCTTTCTTT

D gene: -
clone size: -
V gene: TRBV18
J gene: TRBJ2-5
CDR3 protein: CASSRADQETQYF
CDR3 DNA: TGTGCCAGCTCAAGGGCAGATCAAGAGACCCAGTACTTC

D gene: -
clone size: -
V gene: TRBV7-6
J gene: TRBJ2-2
CDR3 protein: CATRQEQWAGELFF
CDR3 DNA: TGTGCCACCCGACAGGAACAGTGGGCCGGGGAGCTGTTTTTT

D gene: -
clone size: few
V gene: TRBV29-1
J gene: TRBJ1-1
CDR3 protein: CSVEKGYTEAFF
CDR3 DNA: TGCAGCGTTGAAAAGGGGTACACTGAAGCTTTCTTT

D gene: -
clone size: few
V gene: TRBV5-1
J gene: TRBJ1-6
CDR3 protein: CASSLDRPNSPLHF
CDR3 DNA: TGCGCCAGCAGCTTGGACAGACCTAATTCACCCCTCCACTTT

D gene: TRBD1
clone size: few
V gene: TRBV24-1
J gene: TRBJ1-1
CDR3 protein: CATSDSGTGGERAFF
CDR3 DNA: TGTGCCACCAGTGACTCCGGGACAGGGGGCGAGCGAGCTTTCTTT

D gene: -
clone size: -
V gene: TRBV24-1
J gene: TRBJ2-7
CDR3 protein: CATSESGYEQYF
CDR3 DNA: TGTGCCACCAGTGAATCAGGGTACGAGCAGTACTTC

D gene: TRBD1
clone size: -
V gene: TRBV29-1
J gene: TRBJ1-2
CDR3 protein: CSGRDSGYGYTF
CDR3 DNA: TGCAGCGGCAGGGACAGTGGCTATGGCTACACCTTC

D gene: -
clone size: -
V gene: TRBV4-1
J gene: TRBJ1-2
CDR3 protein: CASSQGRSPGGYTF
CDR3 DNA: TGCGCCAGCAGCCAAGGACGTAGCCCCGGTGGCTACACCTTC

D gene: -
clone size: -
V gene: TRBV7-6
J gene: TRBJ2-7
CDR3 protein: CASSSTRYSYEQYF
CDR3 DNA: TGTGCCAGCAGCTCAACGAGGTACTCCTACGAGCAGTACTTC

D gene: -
clone size: -
V gene: TRBV6-5
J gene: TRBJ1-2
CDR3 protein: CASSYQGPPGYTF
CDR3 DNA: TGTGCCAGCAGTTATCAGGGCCCCCCTGGCTACACCTTC

D gene: -
clone size: few
V gene: TRBV4-1
J gene: TRBJ2-5
CDR3 protein: CASSQDWRAPETQYF
CDR3 DNA: TGCGCCAGCAGCCAAGATTGGAGGGCGCCGGAGACCCAGTACTTC

D gene: TRBD2
clone size: few
V gene: TRBV12-3/TRBV12-4
J gene: TRBJ2-3
CDR3 protein: CASSTVYGGRLAGARNPDTQYF
CDR3 DNA: TGTGCCAGCAGTACCGTATATGGGGGGCGGCTAGCGGGAGCTAGAAACCCAGATACGCAGTATTTT

D gene: TRBD2
clone size: few
V gene: TRBV6-2/TRBV6-3
J gene: TRBJ2-1
CDR3 protein: CASSGGRTSGRWSYNEQFF
CDR3 DNA: TGTGCCAGCAGTGGCGGCCGGACTAGCGGGAGGTGGTCCTACAATGAGCAGTTCTTC

D gene: -
clone size: few
V gene: TRBV5-5
J gene: TRBJ1-1
CDR3 protein: CAAGWAVGGEAFF
CDR3 DNA: TGTGCCGCGGGGTGGGCTGTAGGTGGTGAAGCTTTCTTT

D gene: -
clone size: few
V gene: TRBV7-6
J gene: TRBJ2-7
CDR3 protein: CASSSPQLPYEQYF
CDR3 DNA: TGTGCCAGCAGCTCCCCTCAGTTGCCCTACGAGCAGTACTTC

D gene: -
clone size: few
V gene: TRBV6-6
J gene: TRBJ2-7
CDR3 protein: CASSYLGTFSYEQYF
CDR3 DNA: TGTGCCAGCAGTTACTTGGGGACATTTTCCTACGAGCAGTACTTC

D gene: -
clone size: -
V gene: TRBV12-3/TRBV12-4
J gene: TRBJ1-1
CDR3 protein: CASSLSVPPENTEAFF
CDR3 DNA: TGTGCCAGCAGTTTGTCGGTCCCCCCGGAGAACACTGAAGCTTTCTTT

D gene: -
clone size: few
V gene: TRBV7-8
J gene: TRBJ1-1
CDR3 protein: CASSLGVEVGAFF
CDR3 DNA: TGTGCCAGCAGCTTAGGAGTCGAGGTTGGAGCTTTCTTT

D gene: TRBD2
clone size: few
V gene: TRBV9
J gene: TRBJ2-5
CDR3 protein: CASSVGGQETQYF
CDR3 DNA: TGTGCCAGCAGCGTCGGGGGGCAAGAGACCCAGTACTTC

D gene: TRBD2
clone size: -
V gene: TRBV9
J gene: TRBJ2-7
CDR3 protein: CASSSGGGDEQYF
CDR3 DNA: TGTGCCAGCAGCTCCGGGGGGGGCGACGAGCAGTACTTC

D gene: -
clone size: few
V gene: TRBV12-3/TRBV12-4
J gene: TRBJ2-7
CDR3 protein: CASSLFGVEVAYEQYF
CDR3 DNA: TGTGCCAGCAGTTTATTCGGGGTGGAGGTAGCCTACGAGCAGTACTTC

D gene: -
clone size: few
V gene: TRBV30
J gene: TRBJ1-2
CDR3 protein: CAWSVQRGIYGYTF
CDR3 DNA: TGTGCCTGGAGTGTACAGAGGGGAATCTATGGCTACACCTTC

D gene: TRBD2
clone size: -
V gene: TRBV3-1
J gene: TRBJ2-2
CDR3 protein: CASSQWAGGINTGELFF
CDR3 DNA: TGTGCCAGCAGCCAATGGGCGGGAGGGATTAACACCGGGGAGCTGTTTTTT

D gene: TRBD1
clone size: -
V gene: TRBV6-2/TRBV6-3
J gene: TRBJ1-5
CDR3 protein: CASSYSKKGDRGRFLYSNQPQHF
CDR3 DNA: TGTGCCAGCAGTTACTCGAAGAAAGGGGACAGGGGGAGATTTTTATATAGCAATCAGCCCCAGCATTTT

D gene: -
clone size: -
V gene: TRBV10-3
J gene: TRBJ1-1
CDR3 protein: CAIGDTWNTEAFF
CDR3 DNA: TGTGCCATCGGGGACACCTGGAACACTGAAGCTTTCTTT

D gene: -
clone size: once
V gene: TRBV4-2
J gene: TRBJ2-3
CDR3 protein: CASSQGAGPSTDTQYF
CDR3 DNA: TGTGCCAGCAGCCAAGGGGCGGGACCTAGCACAGATACGCAGTATTTT

D gene: TRBD1
clone size: -
V gene: TRBV12-3/TRBV12-4
J gene: TRBJ2-1
CDR3 protein: CASKIRTGREQFF
CDR3 DNA: TGTGCCAGCAAGATCCGGACAGGGCGTGAGCAGTTCTTC

D gene: -
clone size: few
V gene: TRBV29-1
J gene: TRBJ2-3
CDR3 protein: CSVPRSTDTQYF
CDR3 DNA: TGCAGCGTTCCCCGGAGCACAGATACGCAGTATTTT

D gene: TRBD2
clone size: -
V gene: TRBV5-4
J gene: TRBJ2-3
CDR3 protein: CASSSDLVGGSTDTQYF
CDR3 DNA: TGTGCCAGCAGCTCGGACCTAGTGGGGGGGAGCACAGATACGCAGTATTTT

D gene: -
clone size: -
V gene: TRBV30
J gene: TRBJ1-1
CDR3 protein: CAWSEGSGTEAFF
CDR3 DNA: TGTGCCTGGAGTGAGGGGAGTGGCACTGAAGCTTTCTTT

D gene: TRBD1
clone size: -
V gene: TRBV12-3/TRBV12-4
J gene: TRBJ2-2
CDR3 protein: CASGIFRGQWGGELFF
CDR3 DNA: TGTGCCAGCGGAATCTTCAGGGGACAGTGGGGCGGGGAGCTGTTTTTT

D gene: -
clone size: -
V gene: TRBV20-1
J gene: TRBJ2-1
CDR3 protein: CSVWELKNEQFF
CDR3 DNA: TGCAGTGTTTGGGAGCTTAAGAATGAGCAGTTCTTC

D gene: -
clone size: few
V gene: TRBV5-1
J gene: TRBJ2-5
CDR3 protein: CASSSDPTSQYF
CDR3 DNA: TGCGCCAGCAGCTCTGACCCGACCTCCCAGTACTTC

D gene: -
clone size: few
V gene: TRBV3-1
J gene: TRBJ2-1
CDR3 protein: CASSQDRDDEQFF
CDR3 DNA: TGTGCCAGCAGCCAAGACAGGGACGATGAGCAGTTCTTC

D gene: -
clone size: few
V gene: TRBV20-1
J gene: TRBJ2-5
CDR3 protein: CSARSAGQETQYF
CDR3 DNA: TGCAGTGCTAGGTCGGCCGGTCAAGAGACCCAGTACTTC

D gene: -
clone size: -
V gene: TRBV9
J gene: TRBJ2-3
CDR3 protein: CASSPRGLTDTQYF
CDR3 DNA: TGTGCCAGCAGCCCCCGGGGCCTTACAGATACGCAGTATTTT

D gene: -
clone size: few
V gene: TRBV9
J gene: TRBJ2-5
CDR3 protein: CASSVDLLEDQYF
CDR3 DNA: TGTGCCAGCAGCGTAGACCTACTAGAGGACCAGTACTTC

D gene: -
clone size: -
V gene: TRBV12-3/TRBV12-4
J gene: TRBJ1-2
CDR3 protein: CASSFGSHGYTF
CDR3 DNA: TGTGCCAGCAGTTTTGGGTCACATGGCTACACCTTC

D gene: -
clone size: -
V gene: TRBV23-1
J gene: TRBJ2-5
CDR3 protein: CASSHPGPLRTQYF
CDR3 DNA: TGCGCCAGCAGTCATCCGGGACCACTCCGGACCCAGTACTTC

D gene: TRBD2
clone size: -
V gene: TRBV6-6
J gene: TRBJ2-3
CDR3 protein: CASSLRLAGITDTQYF
CDR3 DNA: TGTGCCAGCAGTTTGAGACTAGCGGGGATCACAGATACGCAGTATTTT

D gene: TRBD1
clone size: -
V gene: TRBV2
J gene: TRBJ2-4
CDR3 protein: CASGRQGELNIQYF
CDR3 DNA: TGTGCCAGCGGAAGACAGGGGGAGCTAAACATTCAGTACTTC

D gene: -
clone size: few
V gene: TRBV7-9
J gene: TRBJ2-5
CDR3 protein: CASSLAELRGETQYF
CDR3 DNA: TGTGCCAGCAGCTTAGCGGAATTGAGGGGTGAGACCCAGTACTTC

D gene: TRBD2
clone size: -
V gene: TRBV4-1
J gene: TRBJ2-1
CDR3 protein: CASSRGALAGEGPYNEQFF
CDR3 DNA: TGCGCCAGCAGCCGGGGAGCACTAGCGGGGGAGGGACCCTACAATGAGCAGTTCTTC

D gene: -
clone size: -
V gene: TRBV7-9
J gene: TRBJ1-2
CDR3 protein: CASSLRVEIGGYTF
CDR3 DNA: TGTGCCAGCAGCTTAAGGGTAGAAATCGGTGGCTACACCTTC

D gene: -
clone size: -
V gene: TRBV2
J gene: TRBJ2-1
CDR3 protein: CASSTWATRATAQQYNEQFF
CDR3 DNA: TGTGCCAGCAGTACCTGGGCAACCAGAGCGACAGCACAGCAGTACAATGAGCAGTTCTTC

D gene: -
clone size: -
V gene: TRBV24-1
J gene: TRBJ2-2
CDR3 protein: CATSDHPSYTGELFF
CDR3 DNA: TGTGCCACCAGTGACCACCCTTCTTACACCGGGGAGCTGTTTTTT

D gene: -
clone size: -
V gene: TRBV5-5
J gene: TRBJ1-2
CDR3 protein: CASSLRLNYGYTF
CDR3 DNA: TGTGCCAGCAGCCTCAGACTAAACTATGGCTACACCTTC

D gene: -
clone size: few
V gene: TRBV5-1
J gene: TRBJ1-5
CDR3 protein: CASSPDGYQPQHF
CDR3 DNA: TGCGCCAGCAGCCCAGACGGGTATCAGCCCCAGCATTTT

D gene: TRBD2
clone size: -
V gene: TRBV20-1
J gene: TRBJ2-7
CDR3 protein: CSALGTSGIYEQYF
CDR3 DNA: TGCAGTGCTCTAGGGACTAGCGGAATCTACGAGCAGTACTTC

D gene: -
clone size: few
V gene: TRBV12-3/TRBV12-4
J gene: TRBJ1-3
CDR3 protein: CASSPGLQGGTIYF
CDR3 DNA: TGTGCCAGCAGCCCTGGACTTCAGGGAGGGACCATATATTTT